What follows are 10 T cell receptor beta chains derived from one specimen sequenced in a study of blood T cell repertoires in COVID-19. The repertoire was sequenced with immunoSEQ multiplex PCR; TCRdb's copy has only in-frame clones and lacks some. Of fewer than 350,000 clones in the sample, about nine tenths were seen once. Sequenced sample: peripheral blood. The receptors were sampled from a man younger than 45 with COVID-19, enrolled during active disease.

The V gene is TRBV25-1, the J gene TRBJ2-7; the D gene is possibly TRBD1 (6 bases). The length of the CDR3 is 15 residues. From germline, CDR1 is MGHDK and CDR2 SYGVNS. V lost 3 bases to trimming and J lost 6 bases, with 18 bases between them. The CDR3 nucleotides read TGTGCCAGCAGTGACAGGGGCGCGGGTGGTTTCGAGCAGTACTTC. This sequence encodes CASSDRGAGGFEQYF.

The chain has TRBV29-1 and TRBJ1-1; 9 bases map to TRBD1. The CDR3 has 14 residues. The V gene end was trimmed by 3 bases and the J gene end by 5 bases; junction bases not matched to a gene: 7. Germline V CDR1 and CDR2: SQVTM, ANQGSEA. The CDR3 nucleotides are TGCAGCGTTGACGGACAGGGGATGGGGACTGAAGCTTTCTTT. It is translated as CSVDGQGMGTEAFF.

V is TRBV18 and J is TRBJ1-2; D gene unclear. The CDR3 has 12 amino acids. From germline, CDR1 is KGHSH and CDR2 LQKENI. Trimming left V 6 bases short and J 0 bases short, with 5 bases between. The CDR3 here is CASSEANYGYTF. The CDR3, as DNA: TGTGCCAGCTCCGAGGCTAACTATGGCTACACCTTC.

The chain is built from TRBV27 and TRBJ1-2; 10 nucleotides line up with TRBD1. CDR3 length: 14 amino acids. Germline V CDR1 and CDR2: MNHEY, SMNVEV (reference sequence). V gave up 8 bases and J gave up 6 bases; unmatched junction bases: 9. For the CDR3, the DNA is TGTGCCAGCGGGGACGGACAGGGGGGCGATGGCTACACCTTC. Its translation is CASGDGQGGDGYTF.

The chain uses TRBV28 and TRBJ2-3; perhaps TRBD2 as D (6 bases). Looked up from germline, CDR1 is MDHEN and CDR2 is SYDVKM. The CDR3 covers 15 residues. Trimming shortened V by 3 bases and J by 4 bases, and 14 bases separated the two germline ends. The CDR3 reads CASSFRGSGSDTQYF. The CDR3 nucleotides are TGTGCCAGCAGTTTCCGGGGGAGTGGCTCAGATACGCAGTATTTT.

The chain carries TRBV7-2 and TRBJ1-3; no reliable D call. The CDR3 runs 14 residues. Germline V gives CDR1 SGHTA, CDR2 FQGNSA. Trimming removed 5 bases from V and 4 bases from J, with 12 bases in between. CDR3 coding DNA: TGTGCCAGCAGCCCCGACCGGGGAGGAAACACCATATATTTT. The encoded protein is CASSPDRGGNTIYF.

V and J are TRBV24-1 and TRBJ2-5, with 9 nucleotides matching TRBD2. J was trimmed by 5 bases and V by 0 bases; bases with no gene match: 18. Germline assignment: CDR1 KGHDR and CDR2 SFDVKD. The CDR3 spans 20 residues. CDR3 in amino acids: CATSDLLGRKVAGVRETQYF. The DNA for the CDR3 is TGTGCCACCAGTGATTTGCTAGGTCGGAAAGTAGCGGGAGTGAGGGAGACCCAGTACTTC.

V is TRBV12-3 or TRBV12-4 and J is TRBJ2-7; D is possibly TRBD1 (5 bases). V lost 6 bases, J lost 7 bases, and 16 bases lay in between. The CDR3 totals 13 residues. The CDR3 spells CASSKTGLGEQYF. The CDR3 DNA reads as TGTGCCAGCAGCAAAACAGGCTTGGGGGAGCAGTACTTC.

The rearrangement links TRBV11-2 to TRBJ2-2; the D is unclear. Germline V gene sequence: CDR1 SGHAT, CDR2 FQNNGV. The V gene lost 3 bases and the J gene lost 4 bases, with 6 bases spanning the gap. The CDR3 has 13 amino acids. DNA of the CDR3: TGTGCCAGCAGCTTCCTTCTCACCGGGGAGCTGTTTTTT. Encoded protein: CASSFLLTGELFF.

The chain links TRBV28 to TRBJ2-2; TRBD1 is a possible D gene (5 bases). Per the germline V gene, CDR1 is MDHEN and CDR2 is SYDVKM. V gave up 2 bases and J gave up 5 bases, with 12 bases separating them. The CDR3 has 15 residues. The CDR3 DNA reads as TGTGCCAGCAGTTTAAGGGGCTGGCGGACCGGGGAGCTGTTTTTT. Protein sequence: CASSLRGWRTGELFF.